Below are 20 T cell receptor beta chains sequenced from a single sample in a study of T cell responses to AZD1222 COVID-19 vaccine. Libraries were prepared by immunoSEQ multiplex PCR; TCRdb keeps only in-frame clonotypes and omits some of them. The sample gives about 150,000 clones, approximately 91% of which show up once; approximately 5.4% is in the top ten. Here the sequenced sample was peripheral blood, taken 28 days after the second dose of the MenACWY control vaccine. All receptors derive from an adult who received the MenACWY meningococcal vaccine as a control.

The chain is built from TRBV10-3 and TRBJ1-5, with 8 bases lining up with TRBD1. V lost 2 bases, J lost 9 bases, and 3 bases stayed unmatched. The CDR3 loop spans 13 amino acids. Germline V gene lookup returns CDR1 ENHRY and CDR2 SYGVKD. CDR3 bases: TGTGCCATCAGTGAGGCAGGGGGCATGCCCCAGCATTTT. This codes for CAISEAGGMPQHF.

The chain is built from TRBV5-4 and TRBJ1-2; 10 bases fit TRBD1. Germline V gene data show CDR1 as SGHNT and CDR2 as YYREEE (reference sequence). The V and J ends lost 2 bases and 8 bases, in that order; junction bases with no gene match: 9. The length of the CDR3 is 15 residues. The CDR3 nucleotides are TGTGCCAGCAGCTTAGGACAGGGGGTTACGAGAGGCTACACCTTC. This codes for CASSLGQGVTRGYTF.

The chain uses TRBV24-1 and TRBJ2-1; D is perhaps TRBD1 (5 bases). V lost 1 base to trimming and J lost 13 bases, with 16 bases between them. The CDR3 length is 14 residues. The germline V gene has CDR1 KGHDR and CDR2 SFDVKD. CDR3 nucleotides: TGTGCCACCAGTGATTTAGCAGGGTCCCCTTCCCAGTTCTTC. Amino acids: CATSDLAGSPSQFF.

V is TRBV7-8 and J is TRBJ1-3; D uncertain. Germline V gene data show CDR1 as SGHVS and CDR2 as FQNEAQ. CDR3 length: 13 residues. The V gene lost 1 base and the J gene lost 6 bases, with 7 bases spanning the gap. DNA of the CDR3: TGTGCCAGCAGCTTAGGGGTGGTAAACACCATATATTTT. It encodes CASSLGVVNTIYF.

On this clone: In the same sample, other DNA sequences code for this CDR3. The CDR3: CASSFQAGELFF. CDR3 coding DNA: TGTGCCAGCAGCTTTCAGGCCGGGGAGCTGTTTTTT. V gene TRBV11-2 combines with J gene TRBJ2-2; no reliable D call. The CDR3 extends over 12 amino acids. Trimming pared 3 bases from V and 6 bases from J, leaving 5 bases between. Germline assignment: CDR1 SGHAT and CDR2 FQNNGV.

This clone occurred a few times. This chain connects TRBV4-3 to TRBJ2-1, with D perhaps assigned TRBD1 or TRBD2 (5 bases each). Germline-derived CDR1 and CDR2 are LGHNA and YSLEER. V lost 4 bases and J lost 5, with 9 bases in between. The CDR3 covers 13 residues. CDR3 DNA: TGCGCCAGCAGCCGGGACCACAACAATGAGCAGTTCTTC. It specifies CASSRDHNNEQFF.

DNA for the CDR3: TGTGCCAGCAGTTACAGGGGGGGACTCTACGAGCAGTACTTC. This gives the protein CASSYRGGLYEQYF. The genes are TRBV6-5 and TRBJ2-7; maybe TRBD2 (7 bases). With 2 bases removed from V and 3 bases from J, the gap between germline ends came to 11 bases. The CDR3 extends over 14 amino acids. The germline CDR1 and CDR2 sequences are MNHEY and SVGAGI.

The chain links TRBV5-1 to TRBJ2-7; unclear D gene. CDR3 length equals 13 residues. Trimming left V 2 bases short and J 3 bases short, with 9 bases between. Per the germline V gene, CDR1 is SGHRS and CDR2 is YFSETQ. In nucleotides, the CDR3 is TGCGCCAGCAGCTTAGAGACGGACTACGAGCAGTACTTC. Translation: CASSLETDYEQYF.

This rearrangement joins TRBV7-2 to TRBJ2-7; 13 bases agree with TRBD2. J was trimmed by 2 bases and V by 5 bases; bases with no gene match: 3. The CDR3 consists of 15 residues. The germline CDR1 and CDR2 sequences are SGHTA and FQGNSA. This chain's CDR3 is CASSGLAGVPYEQYF. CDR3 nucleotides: TGTGCCAGCAGCGGACTAGCGGGGGTACCCTACGAGCAGTACTTC.

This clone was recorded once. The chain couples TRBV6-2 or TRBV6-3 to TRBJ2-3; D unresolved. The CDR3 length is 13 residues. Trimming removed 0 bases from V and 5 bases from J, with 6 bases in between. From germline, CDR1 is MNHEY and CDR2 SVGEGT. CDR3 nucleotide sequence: TGTGCCAGCAGTTACTCCATCGAAGATACGCAGTATTTT. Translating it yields CASSYSIEDTQYF.

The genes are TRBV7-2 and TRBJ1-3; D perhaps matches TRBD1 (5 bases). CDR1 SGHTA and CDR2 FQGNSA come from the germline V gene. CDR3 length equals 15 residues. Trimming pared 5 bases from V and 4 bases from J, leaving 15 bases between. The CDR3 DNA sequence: TGTGCCAGCAGCCCAGAACAGGATTCCGGAAACACCATATATTTT. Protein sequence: CASSPEQDSGNTIYF.

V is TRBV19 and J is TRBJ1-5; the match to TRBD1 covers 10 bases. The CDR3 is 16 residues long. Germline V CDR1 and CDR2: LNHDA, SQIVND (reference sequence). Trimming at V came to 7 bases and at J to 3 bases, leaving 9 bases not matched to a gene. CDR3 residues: CASTSPTGGPNQPQHF. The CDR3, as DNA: TGTGCCAGTACATCTCCGACAGGGGGCCCCAATCAGCCCCAGCATTTT.

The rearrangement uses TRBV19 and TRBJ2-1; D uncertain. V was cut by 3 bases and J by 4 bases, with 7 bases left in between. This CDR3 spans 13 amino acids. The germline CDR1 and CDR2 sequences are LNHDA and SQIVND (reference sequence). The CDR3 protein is CASSIRTYNEQFF. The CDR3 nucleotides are TGTGCCAGTAGTATTCGAACGTACAATGAGCAGTTCTTC.

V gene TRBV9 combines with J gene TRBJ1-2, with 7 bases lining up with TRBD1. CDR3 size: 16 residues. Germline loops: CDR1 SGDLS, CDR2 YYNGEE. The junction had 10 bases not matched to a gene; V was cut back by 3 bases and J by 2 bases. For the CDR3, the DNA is TGTGCCAGCAGCGATCGACAGGGAGAGGCGAACTATGGCTACACCTTC. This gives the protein CASSDRQGEANYGYTF.

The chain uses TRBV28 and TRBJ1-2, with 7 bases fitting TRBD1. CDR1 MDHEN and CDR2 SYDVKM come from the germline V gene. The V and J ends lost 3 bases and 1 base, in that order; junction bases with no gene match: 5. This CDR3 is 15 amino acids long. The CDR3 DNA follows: TGTGCCAGCAGTTTGCAGACAGGGATTAACTATGGCTACACCTTC. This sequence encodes CASSLQTGINYGYTF.

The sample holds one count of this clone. CDR3 DNA: TGTGCCTCCACACAAGCGCAAATTAACTATAATTCACCCCTCCACTTT. Translated: CASTQAQINYNSPLHF. The chain is built from TRBV18 and TRBJ1-6, with D unresolved. V was clipped by 11 bases and J by 3 bases, with 20 bases between them. Germline CDR1 KGHSH, CDR2 LQKENI. This CDR3 has 16 residues.

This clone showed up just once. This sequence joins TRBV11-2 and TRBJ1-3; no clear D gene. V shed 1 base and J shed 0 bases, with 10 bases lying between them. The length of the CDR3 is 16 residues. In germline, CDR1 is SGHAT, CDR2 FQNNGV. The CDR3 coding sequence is TGTGCCAGCAGCTTAGTCGGAGGCCTCTCTGGAAACACCATATATTTT. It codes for CASSLVGGLSGNTIYF.

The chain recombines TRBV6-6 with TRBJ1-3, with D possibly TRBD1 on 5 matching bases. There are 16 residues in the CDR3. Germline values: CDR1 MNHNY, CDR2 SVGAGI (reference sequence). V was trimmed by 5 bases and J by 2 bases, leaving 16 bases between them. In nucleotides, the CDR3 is TGTGCCAGCAGTCGAGGCAGGGTTCTTGCTGGAAACACCATATATTTT. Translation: CASSRGRVLAGNTIYF.

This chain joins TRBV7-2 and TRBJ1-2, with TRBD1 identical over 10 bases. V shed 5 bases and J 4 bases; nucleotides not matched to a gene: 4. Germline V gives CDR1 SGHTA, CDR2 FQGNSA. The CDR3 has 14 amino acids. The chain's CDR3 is CASSDRTGGYGYTF. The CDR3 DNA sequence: TGTGCCAGCAGCGATCGGACAGGGGGCTATGGCTACACCTTC.

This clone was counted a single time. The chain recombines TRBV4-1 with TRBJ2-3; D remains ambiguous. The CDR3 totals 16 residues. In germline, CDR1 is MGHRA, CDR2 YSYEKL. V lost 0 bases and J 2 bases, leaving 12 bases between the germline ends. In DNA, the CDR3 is TGCGCCAGCAGCCAAGATCTAAGGCTAAACACAGATACGCAGTATTTT. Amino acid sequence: CASSQDLRLNTDTQYF.